The 7 T cell receptor beta chains presented below share a single source sample, sequenced in a study of cytomegalovirus exposure and HLA in healthy donors. The repertoire was sequenced with immunoSEQ multiplex PCR; TCRdb's copy has only in-frame clones and lacks some. The sample has 150,000 or so clones, around 86% seen once. The sequencing input was PBMCs. The receptors here all came from a man aged 18 to 29 in good health and CMV-seropositive.

This chain links TRBV7-9 with TRBJ2-1; possible D gene TRBD1, 7 bases. CDR1 is SEHNR and CDR2 is FQNEAQ in the germline V gene (reference sequence). The CDR3 is 15 amino acids. V lost 6 bases, J lost 7 bases, and 19 bases lay in between. In DNA form, the CDR3 reads TGTGCCAGCAGACGGGGCCAGGGGGAGGTGAATGAGCAGTTCTTC. Its protein product is CASRRGQGEVNEQFF.

The J gene is TRBJ1-4, the V gene TRBV4-3; tentative D call: TRBD1 (6 bases). The V end lost 0 bases, the J end lost 6 bases, and 14 bases lay between the germline ends. CDR3 size: 16 residues. The germline gives CDR1 LGHNA, CDR2 YSLEER. The CDR3 spells CASSQEPGQFHEKLFF. The DNA of the CDR3 is TGCGCCAGCAGCCAAGAACCGGGACAATTTCATGAAAAACTGTTTTTT.

J is TRBJ2-5 and V is TRBV7-6; no firm D call. Germline CDR1 is SGHVS and CDR2 is FNYEAQ. The CDR3 loop spans 11 amino acids. Trimming removed 3 bases from V and 5 bases from J, with 4 bases in between. The CDR3 coding sequence is TGTGCCAGCAGCTTTAGCGAGACCCAGTACTTC. This codes for CASSFSETQYF.

The chain links TRBV4-1 to TRBJ1-2, with 7 bases matching TRBD1. The junction had 11 bases not matched to a gene; V was cut back by 1 base and J by 0 bases. There are 18 residues in the CDR3. Germline assignment: CDR1 MGHRA and CDR2 YSYEKL. The CDR3 sequence: CASSQGRQGRLSNYGYTF. The CDR3 DNA reads as TGCGCCAGCAGCCAAGGCCGACAGGGTAGACTATCTAACTATGGCTACACCTTC.

The rearrangement links TRBV13 to TRBJ2-1; TRBD2 matches at 8 bases. With 5 bases clipped from V and 6 bases from J, the junction kept 0 bases outside the gene matches. The CDR3 consists of 12 residues. Germline CDR1 PRHDT, CDR2 FYEKMQ (reference sequence). The CDR3 DNA sequence: TGTGCCAGCAGCCGGGGGGGCAATGAGCAGTTCTTC. It codes for CASSRGGNEQFF.

V usage is TRBV6-1 and J usage is TRBJ2-1; 7 positions agree with TRBD2. Germline V gene sequence: CDR1 MNHNS, CDR2 SASEGT. J gave up 2 bases and V 7 bases, and 5 bases lay outside the gene matches. The CDR3 runs 14 residues. CDR3 DNA sequence: TGTGCCAGCATCCAAAGCGGGGCCTACAATGAGCAGTTCTTC. Amino acid sequence: CASIQSGAYNEQFF.

V is TRBV9 and J is TRBJ2-5; TRBD1 matches at 11 bases. CDR1 is SGDLS, CDR2 YYNGEE, per germline. The CDR3 consists of 16 residues. V shed 4 bases and J 5 bases; nucleotides not matched to a gene: 10. DNA of the CDR3: TGTGCCAGCAGCTCGCCCGGACAGGGGGCTATGGAGACCCAGTACTTC. Its translation: CASSSPGQGAMETQYF.